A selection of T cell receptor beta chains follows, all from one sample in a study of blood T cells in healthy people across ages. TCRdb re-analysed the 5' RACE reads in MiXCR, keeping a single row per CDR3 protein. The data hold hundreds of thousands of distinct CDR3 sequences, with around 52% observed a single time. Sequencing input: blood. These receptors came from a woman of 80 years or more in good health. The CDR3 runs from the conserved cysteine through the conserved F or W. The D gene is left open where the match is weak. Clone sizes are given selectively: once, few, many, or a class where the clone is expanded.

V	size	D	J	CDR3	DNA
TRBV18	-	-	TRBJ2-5	CASGEKQETQYF	TGTGCCAGTGGTGAGAAACAAGAGACCCAGTACTTC
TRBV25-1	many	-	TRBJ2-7	CASAKDVPYEQYF	TGTGCCAGCGCCAAGGACGTCCCCTACGAGCAGTACTTC
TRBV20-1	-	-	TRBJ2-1	CSARDPPPNRAGTDEQFF	TGCAGTGCTAGAGATCCCCCCCCCAATCGGGCGGGGACGGATGAGCAGTTCTTC
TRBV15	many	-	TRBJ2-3	CATSRRTTGTDTQYF	TGTGCCACCAGCCGGCGAACAACTGGCACAGATACGCAGTATTTT
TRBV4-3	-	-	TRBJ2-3	CASSLFKDTDTQYF	TGCGCCAGCAGCCTTTTCAAAGATACAGATACGCAGTATTTT
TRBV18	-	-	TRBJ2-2	CASSLRDDRTGELFF	TGTGCCAGCTCACTCCGGGACGATCGAACCGGGGAGCTGTTTTTT
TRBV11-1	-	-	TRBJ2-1	CASSGETEMDEQFF	TGTGCCAGCAGCGGGGAGACAGAGATGGATGAGCAGTTCTTC
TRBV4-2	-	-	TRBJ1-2	CASRVGAVTF	TGTGCCAGCAGAGTAGGAGCGGTCACCTTC
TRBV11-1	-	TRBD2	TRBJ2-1	CATSWRESNEQFF	TGTGCCACTAGCTGGCGGGAGAGCAATGAGCAGTTCTTC
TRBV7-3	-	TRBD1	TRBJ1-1	CASSFTGGEAFF	TGTGCCAGCAGCTTTACAGGGGGCGAAGCTTTCTTT
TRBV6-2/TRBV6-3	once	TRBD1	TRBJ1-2	CASTFEGTGGLLGYTF	TGTGCCAGTACCTTCGAGGGGACAGGGGGCCTTCTGGGCTACACCTTC
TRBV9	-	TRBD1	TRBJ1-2	CASSLRTGGNYGYTF	TGTGCCAGCAGCTTACGGACAGGGGGGAACTATGGCTACACCTTC
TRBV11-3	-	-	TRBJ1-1	CASSPGTAGDTEAFF	TGTGCCAGCAGCCCTGGAACCGCTGGGGACACTGAAGCTTTCTTT
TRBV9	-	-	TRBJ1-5	CASSTGTDNQPQHF	TGTGCCAGCAGTACCGGGACCGATAATCAGCCCCAGCATTTT
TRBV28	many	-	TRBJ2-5	CASKGQEGGETQYF	TGTGCCAGCAAGGGCCAAGAGGGCGGAGAGACCCAGTACTTC
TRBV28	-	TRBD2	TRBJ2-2	CASSSLPGVAGGPPTNTGELFF	TGTGCCAGCAGTTCTCTCCCCGGGGTAGCGGGAGGGCCACCCACGAACACCGGGGAGCTGTTTTTT
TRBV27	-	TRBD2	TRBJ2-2	CASSLGGRGNTGELFF	TGTGCCAGCAGTTTAGGGGGGAGGGGGAACACCGGGGAGCTGTTTTTT
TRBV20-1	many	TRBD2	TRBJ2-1	CSARAGTSHNEQFF	TGCAGTGCTAGGGCCGGGACTAGCCACAATGAGCAGTTCTTC
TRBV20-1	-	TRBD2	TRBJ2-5	CSASPSSGGRGETQYF	TGCAGTGCTTCGCCGTCTAGCGGGGGACGGGGGGAGACCCAGTACTTC
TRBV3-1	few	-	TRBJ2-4	CASSPPETKNIQYF	TGTGCCAGCAGTCCTCCCGAGACCAAAAACATTCAGTACTTC
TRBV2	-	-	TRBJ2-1	CASLLGTRRGSEQFF	TGTGCCAGCCTCCTCGGAACCCGGAGGGGCAGTGAGCAGTTCTTC
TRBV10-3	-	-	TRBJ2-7	CAITGLPSYEQYF	TGTGCCATCACAGGACTCCCCTCCTACGAGCAGTACTTC
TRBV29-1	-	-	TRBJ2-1	CSVERLPNNEQFF	TGCAGCGTTGAACGCCTTCCAAACAATGAGCAGTTCTTC
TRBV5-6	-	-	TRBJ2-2	CASSFGRENTGELFF	TGTGCCAGCAGCTTTGGCAGGGAGAACACCGGGGAGCTGTTTTTT
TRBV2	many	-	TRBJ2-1	CASSRRLVSYNEQFF	TGTGCCAGCAGTCGTAGACTAGTTTCCTACAATGAGCAGTTCTTC
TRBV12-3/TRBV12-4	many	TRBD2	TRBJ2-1	CASSFGAGGGNEQFF	TGTGCCAGCAGTTTCGGGGCGGGAGGGGGAAATGAGCAGTTCTTC
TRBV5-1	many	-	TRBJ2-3	CASSLGFRGGAPDTQYF	TGCGCCAGCAGCTTGGGCTTTCGTGGGGGGGCCCCAGATACGCAGTATTTT
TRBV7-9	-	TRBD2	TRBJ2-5	CASSRGLGRDEQYF	TGTGCCAGCAGCCGGGGACTAGGACGCGATGAGCAGTACTTC
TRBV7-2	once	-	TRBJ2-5	CASTPYRGETQYF	TGTGCCAGCACCCCTTACCGGGGCGAGACCCAGTACTTC
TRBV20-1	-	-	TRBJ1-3	CSARGENTIYF	TGCAGTGCTAGAGGCGAAAACACCATATATTTT
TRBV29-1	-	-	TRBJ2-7	CSVGFLYEQYF	TGCAGCGTCGGGTTCCTCTACGAGCAGTACTTC
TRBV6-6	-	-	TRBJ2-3	CASTPYDGNSQYF	TGTGCCAGCACTCCCTATGATGGAAATTCGCAGTATTTT
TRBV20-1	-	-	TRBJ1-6	CSAVGSYNSPLHF	TGCAGTGCCGTCGGTTCCTATAATTCACCCCTCCACTTT
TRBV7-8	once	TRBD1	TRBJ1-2	CASSSDRVSYGYTF	TGTGCCAGCAGCTCAGACAGGGTCTCCTATGGCTACACCTTC